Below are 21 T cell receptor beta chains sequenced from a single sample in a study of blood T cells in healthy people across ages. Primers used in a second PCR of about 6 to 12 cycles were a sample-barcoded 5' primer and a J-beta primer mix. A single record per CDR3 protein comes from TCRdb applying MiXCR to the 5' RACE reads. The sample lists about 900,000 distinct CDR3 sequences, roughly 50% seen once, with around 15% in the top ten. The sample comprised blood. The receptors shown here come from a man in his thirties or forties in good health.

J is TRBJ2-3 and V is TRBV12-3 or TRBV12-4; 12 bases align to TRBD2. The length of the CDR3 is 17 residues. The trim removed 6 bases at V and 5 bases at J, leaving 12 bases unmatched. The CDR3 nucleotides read TGTGCCAGCAGCTCCCTGGGGGGACTAGCGGGTTTAGATACGCAGTATTTT. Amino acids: CASSSLGGLAGLDTQYF.

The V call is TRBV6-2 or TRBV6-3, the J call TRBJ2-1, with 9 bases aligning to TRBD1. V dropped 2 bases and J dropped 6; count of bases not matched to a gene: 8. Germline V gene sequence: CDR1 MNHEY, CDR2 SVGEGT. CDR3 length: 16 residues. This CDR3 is CASSYRTGQGSNEQFF. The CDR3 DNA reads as TGTGCCAGCAGTTACAGAACGGGACAGGGTTCCAATGAGCAGTTCTTC.

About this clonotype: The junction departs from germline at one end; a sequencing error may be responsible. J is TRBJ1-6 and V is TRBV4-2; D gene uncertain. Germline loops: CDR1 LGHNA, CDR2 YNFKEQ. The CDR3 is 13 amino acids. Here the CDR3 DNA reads TGTGCCAGCAGCCAAGATCCGAATTTACCCCTCCACTTT. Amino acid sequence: CASSQDPNLPLHF.

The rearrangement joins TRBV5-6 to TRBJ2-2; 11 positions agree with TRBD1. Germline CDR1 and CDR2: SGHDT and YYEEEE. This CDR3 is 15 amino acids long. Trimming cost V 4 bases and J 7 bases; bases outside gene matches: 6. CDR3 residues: CASSAGTGGFGELFF. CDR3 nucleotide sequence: TGTGCCAGCAGCGCCGGGACAGGGGGATTCGGGGAGCTGTTTTTT.

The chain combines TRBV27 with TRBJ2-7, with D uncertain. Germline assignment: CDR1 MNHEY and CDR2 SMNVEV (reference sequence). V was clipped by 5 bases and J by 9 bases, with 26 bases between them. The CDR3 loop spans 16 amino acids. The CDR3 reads CASSPTYSWMTMGQYF. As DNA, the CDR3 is TGTGCCAGCAGTCCCACCTACTCCTGGATGACCATGGGGCAGTACTTC.

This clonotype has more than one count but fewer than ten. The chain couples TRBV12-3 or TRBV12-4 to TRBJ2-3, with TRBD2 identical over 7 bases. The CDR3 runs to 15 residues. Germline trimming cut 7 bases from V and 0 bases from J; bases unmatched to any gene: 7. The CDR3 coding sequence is TGTGCCAGCACTTTCCGACTAGCTAGCACAGATACGCAGTATTTT. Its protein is CASTFRLASTDTQYF.

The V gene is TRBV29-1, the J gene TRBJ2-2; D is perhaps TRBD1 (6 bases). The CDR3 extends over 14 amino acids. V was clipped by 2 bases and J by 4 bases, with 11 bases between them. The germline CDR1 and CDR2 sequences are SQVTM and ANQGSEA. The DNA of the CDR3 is TGCAGCGTTGAAACAGGGTACGGCACCGGGGAGCTGTTTTTT. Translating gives CSVETGYGTGELFF.

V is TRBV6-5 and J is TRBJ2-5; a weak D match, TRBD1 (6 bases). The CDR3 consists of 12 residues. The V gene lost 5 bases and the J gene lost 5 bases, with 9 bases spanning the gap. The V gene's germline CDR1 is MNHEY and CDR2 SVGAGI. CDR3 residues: CASSDRFETQYF. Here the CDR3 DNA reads TGTGCCAGCAGTGACAGGTTTGAGACCCAGTACTTC.

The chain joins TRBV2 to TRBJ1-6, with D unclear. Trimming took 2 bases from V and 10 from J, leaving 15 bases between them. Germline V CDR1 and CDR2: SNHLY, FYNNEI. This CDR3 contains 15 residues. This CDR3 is CASSEMGSQGSPLHF. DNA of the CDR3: TGTGCCAGCAGTGAAATGGGCTCTCAAGGCTCACCCCTCCACTTT.

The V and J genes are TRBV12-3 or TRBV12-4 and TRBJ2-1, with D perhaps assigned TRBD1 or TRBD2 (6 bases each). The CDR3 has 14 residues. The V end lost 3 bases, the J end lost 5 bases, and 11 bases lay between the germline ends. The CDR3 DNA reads TGTGCCAGCAGTTTGGGGGGCAGCGACAATGAGCAGTTCTTC. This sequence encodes CASSLGGSDNEQFF.

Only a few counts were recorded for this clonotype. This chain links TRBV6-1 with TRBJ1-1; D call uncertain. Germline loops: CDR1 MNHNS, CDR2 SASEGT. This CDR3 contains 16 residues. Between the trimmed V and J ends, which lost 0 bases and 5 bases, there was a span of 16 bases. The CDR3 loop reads CASSEARRARGTEAFF. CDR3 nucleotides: TGTGCCAGCAGTGAAGCGCGGAGGGCGCGGGGAACTGAAGCTTTCTTT.

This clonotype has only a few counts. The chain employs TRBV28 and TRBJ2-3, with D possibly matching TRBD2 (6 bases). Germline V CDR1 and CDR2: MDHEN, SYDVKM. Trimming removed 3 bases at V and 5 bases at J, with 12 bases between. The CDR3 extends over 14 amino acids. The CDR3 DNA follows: TGTGCCAGCAGTTTGCGGGGTTCGGGAGATACGCAGTATTTT. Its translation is CASSLRGSGDTQYF.

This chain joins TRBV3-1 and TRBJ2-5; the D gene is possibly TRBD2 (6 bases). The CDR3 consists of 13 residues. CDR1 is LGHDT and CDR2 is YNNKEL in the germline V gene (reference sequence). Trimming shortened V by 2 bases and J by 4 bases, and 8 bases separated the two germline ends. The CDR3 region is CASSQSGVETQYF. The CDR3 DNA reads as TGTGCCAGCAGCCAATCGGGGGTAGAGACCCAGTACTTC.

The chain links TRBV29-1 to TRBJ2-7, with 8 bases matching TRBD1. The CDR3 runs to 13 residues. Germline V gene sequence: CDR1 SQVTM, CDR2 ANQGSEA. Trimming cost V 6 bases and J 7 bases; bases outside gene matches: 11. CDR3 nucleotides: TGCAGCGTCCACACCTGGACAGGGCGGGAGCAGTACTTC. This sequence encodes CSVHTWTGREQYF.

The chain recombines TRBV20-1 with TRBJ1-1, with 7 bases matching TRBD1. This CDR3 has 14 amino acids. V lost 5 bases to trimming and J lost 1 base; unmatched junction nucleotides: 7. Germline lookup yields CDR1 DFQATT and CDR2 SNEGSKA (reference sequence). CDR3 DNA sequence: TGCAGTGCTGGAATGTACAGGGGGAACACTGAAGCTTTCTTT. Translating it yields CSAGMYRGNTEAFF.

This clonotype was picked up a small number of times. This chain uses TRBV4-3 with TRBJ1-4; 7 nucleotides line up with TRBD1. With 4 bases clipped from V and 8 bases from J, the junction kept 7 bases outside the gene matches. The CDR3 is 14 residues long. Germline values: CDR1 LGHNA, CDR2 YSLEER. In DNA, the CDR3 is TGCGCCAGCAGCCTGGGACAGCGCGGAGAAAAACTGTTTTTT. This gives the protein CASSLGQRGEKLFF.

The CDR3 nucleotides are TGTGCCAGCAGTTTCGGGGTGGAGACTGAAGCTTTCTTT. Translation gives CASSFGVETEAFF. The J gene is TRBJ1-1, the V gene TRBV12-3 or TRBV12-4; the D is unclear. CDR3 size: 13 residues. With 3 bases removed from V and 5 bases from J, the gap between germline ends came to 10 bases.

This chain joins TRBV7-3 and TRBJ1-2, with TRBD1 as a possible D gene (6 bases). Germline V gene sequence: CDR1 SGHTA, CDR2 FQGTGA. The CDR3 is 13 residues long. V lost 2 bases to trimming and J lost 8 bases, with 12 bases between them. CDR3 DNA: TGTGCCAGCAGCTTAGGGGGCGCTTGGGGCTACACCTTC. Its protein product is CASSLGGAWGYTF. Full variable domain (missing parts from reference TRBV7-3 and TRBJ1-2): GAGVSQTPSNKVTEKGKYVELRCDPISGHTALYWYRQSLGQGPEFLIYFQGTGAADDSGLPNDRFFAVRPEGSVSTLKIQRTERGDSAVYLCASSLGGAWGYTFGSGTRLTVV.

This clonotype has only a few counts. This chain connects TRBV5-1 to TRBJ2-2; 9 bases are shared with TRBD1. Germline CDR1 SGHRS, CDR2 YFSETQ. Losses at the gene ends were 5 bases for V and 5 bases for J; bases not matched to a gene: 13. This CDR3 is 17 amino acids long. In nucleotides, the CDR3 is TGCGCCAGCAGATTAAGACAGGGGGGTATCGGGACCGGGGAGCTGTTTTTT. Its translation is CASRLRQGGIGTGELFF.

CDR3 in DNA: TGTGCCAGCAGCTCAAGGGGTGGTAGCGGGGAGTGGTTCACAGATACGCAGTATTTT. Translated, it gives CASSSRGGSGEWFTDTQYF. This sequence joins TRBV11-2 and TRBJ2-3; 8 bases are shared with TRBD2. CDR1 SGHAT and CDR2 FQNNGV come from the germline V gene. This CDR3 is built from 19 residues. V was clipped by 4 bases and J by 2 bases; unmatched bases: 17.

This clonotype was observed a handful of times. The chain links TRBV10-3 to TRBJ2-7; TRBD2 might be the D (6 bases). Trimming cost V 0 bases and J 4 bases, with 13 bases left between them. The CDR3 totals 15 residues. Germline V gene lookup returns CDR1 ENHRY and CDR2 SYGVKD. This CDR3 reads CAISESNVGGYEQYF. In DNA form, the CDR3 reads TGTGCCATCAGTGAGTCGAATGTCGGGGGATACGAGCAGTACTTC.